This T cell receptor (beta chain) comes out of a study of neoadjuvant nivolumab and ipilimumab in lung cancer. On the study more broadly: The combination arm added day-1 ipilimumab 1 mg/kg to nivolumab 3 mg/kg on days 1, 15, 29.

The protocol was immunoSEQ multiplex PCR, while the TCRdb copy is restricted to in-frame clones and leaves out a portion. This table has 25,000 to 35,000 clones, under 95% appearing once. About this clone: Its antigen is unidentified.

Findings and caveats of the study: Only a single major-pathologic-response sample was available for clonality analysis. Blood richness before therapy tracked richness in tumors resected after neoadjuvant therapy. Only two of four nivolumab-treated tumors gained richness and clonality by surgery.

The CDR3 spans 13 residues. V shed 4 bases and J 5 bases; nucleotides not matched to a gene: 1. CDR1 and CDR2 from the germline V gene are SNHLY and FYNNEI. The source was peripheral blood, collected after neoadjuvant nivolumab, alone or with ipilimumab, at or shortly before surgery. This receptor was identified in an adult with non-small cell lung cancer. The chain uses TRBV2 and TRBJ1-1; TRBD1 aligns across 10 bases. The CDR3 DNA follows: TGTGCCAGCAGTGGGGACAGGGGTACTGAAGCTTTCTTT. Translating it yields CASSGDRGTEAFF.